This T cell receptor beta chain emerged from a study of beta chain features in type 1 diabetes. Study-wide context: Age and gender were similar between patients and healthy donors, as were cell yields. Sorted cells from all samples, numbering about 99,000,000, were examined. Points from the study as a whole: Within each of all four CD4+ subsets, Type 1 diabetes patients had TCRB CDR3s that were moderately but significantly shorter. Diminished insertions and augmented deletions at VDJ junctions characterized type 1 diabetes patients.

Expressed TCRB transcripts were sequenced because the isolated RNA had all been reverse transcribed beforehand. TCRdb's table, derived via immunoSEQ multiplex PCR, lists solely in-frame clones and lacks some. This table holds a few hundred thousand clones, roughly 22% found once. After removal of 6 bases from V and 8 bases from J, the junction contained 6 bases not matched to a gene. The germline V gene has CDR1 SGHRS and CDR2 YFSETQ. CDR3 length: 13 amino acids. A word on this clone: The antigen is not known.

The receptor was isolated from a middle-aged woman with type 1 diabetes. Sequenced: naive CD4+ T cells from blood. The V gene is TRBV5-1, the J gene TRBJ2-1; 9 nucleotides match TRBD2. The chain's CDR3 is CASKISGSHEQFF. CDR3 bases: TGCGCCAGCAAAATTAGCGGGAGCCATGAGCAGTTCTTC.